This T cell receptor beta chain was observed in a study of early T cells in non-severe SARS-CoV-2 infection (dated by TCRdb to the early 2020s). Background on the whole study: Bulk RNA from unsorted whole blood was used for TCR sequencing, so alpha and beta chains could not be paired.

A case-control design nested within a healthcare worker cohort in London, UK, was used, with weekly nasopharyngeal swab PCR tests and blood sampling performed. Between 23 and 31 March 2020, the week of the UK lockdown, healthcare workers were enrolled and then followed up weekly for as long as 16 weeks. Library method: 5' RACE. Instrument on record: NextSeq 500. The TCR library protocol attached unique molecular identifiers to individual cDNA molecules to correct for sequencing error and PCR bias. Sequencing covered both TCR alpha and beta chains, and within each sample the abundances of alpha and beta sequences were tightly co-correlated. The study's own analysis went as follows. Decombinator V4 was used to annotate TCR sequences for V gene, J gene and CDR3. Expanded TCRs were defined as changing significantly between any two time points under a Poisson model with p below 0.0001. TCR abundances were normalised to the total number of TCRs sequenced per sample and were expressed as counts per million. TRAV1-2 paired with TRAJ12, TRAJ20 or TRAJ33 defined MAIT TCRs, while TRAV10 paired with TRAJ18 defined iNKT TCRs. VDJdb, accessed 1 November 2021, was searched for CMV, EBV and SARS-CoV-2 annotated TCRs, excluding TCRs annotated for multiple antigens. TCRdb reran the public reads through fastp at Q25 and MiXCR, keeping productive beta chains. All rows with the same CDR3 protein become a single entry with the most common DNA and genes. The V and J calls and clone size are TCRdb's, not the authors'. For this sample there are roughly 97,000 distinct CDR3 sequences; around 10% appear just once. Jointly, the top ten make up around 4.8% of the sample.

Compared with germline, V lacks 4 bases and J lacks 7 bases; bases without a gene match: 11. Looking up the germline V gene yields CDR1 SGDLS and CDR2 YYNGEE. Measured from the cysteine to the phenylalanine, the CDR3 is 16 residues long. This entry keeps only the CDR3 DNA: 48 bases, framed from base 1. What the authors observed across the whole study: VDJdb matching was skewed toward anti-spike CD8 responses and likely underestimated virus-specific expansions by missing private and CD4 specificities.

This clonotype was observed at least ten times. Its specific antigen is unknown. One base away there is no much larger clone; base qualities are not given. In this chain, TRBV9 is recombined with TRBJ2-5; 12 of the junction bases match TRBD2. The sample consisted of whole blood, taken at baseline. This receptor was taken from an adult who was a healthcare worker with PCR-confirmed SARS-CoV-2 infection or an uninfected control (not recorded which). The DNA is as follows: TGTGCCAGCAGCCCAAGACTAGCGGGAGAGAGCGCGACCCAGTACTTC. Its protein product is CASSPRLAGESATQYF.